What follows describes a single T cell receptor beta chain. TCRdb ran MiXCR on the 5' RACE reads and lists one entry per CDR3 protein. The sample lists over 80,000 distinct CDR3 sequences, 11% to 15% occurring once. The trim removed 7 bases at V and 6 bases at J, leaving 11 bases unmatched. Germline assignment: CDR1 ENHRY and CDR2 SYGVKD. The CDR3 length is 15 residues. The sample originates from a study of early T cells in non-severe SARS-CoV-2 infection. This chain connects TRBV10-3 to TRBJ2-1; 8 bases match TRBD2. This sequence originates from an adult who was a healthcare worker with PCR-confirmed SARS-CoV-2 infection or an uninfected control (not recorded which). What was sequenced was whole blood. As DNA, the CDR3 is TGTGCCATCATGGAAGGCGGGGGGCAATTCAATGAGCAGTTCTTC. It codes for CAIMEGGGQFNEQFF.